One and the same sample provided the 21 T cell receptor beta chains below, sequenced in a study of Graves' ophthalmopathy and Graves' hyperthyroidism. Using RNA transcripts, the TCR beta CDR3 regions were amplified. RT-PCR was first run with HTBI primers, then multiplex PCR in a second round. TCRdb re-called the multiplex PCR reads with MiXCR, one entry per CDR3 protein. The sample has approximately 500,000 distinct CDR3 sequences, around 14% seen once; the top ten hold 9.8%. Input material: blood. These receptors were obtained from a woman between 25 and 40 years old with Graves' ophthalmopathy.

There are many counts of this clonotype. The chain has TRBV12-5 and TRBJ1-3; D not resolved. The CDR3 sequence is 14 residues long. V was trimmed by 10 bases and J by 0 bases, leaving 13 bases between them. Germline V gene data show CDR1 as LGHNT and CDR2 as FRNRAP. CDR3 in amino acids: CATRSDYSGNTIYF. The CDR3 region has the DNA TGTGCTACCCGCTCAGACTACTCTGGAAACACCATATATTTT.

On this clonotype: One base away lies a much larger clone, so this may be a sequencing read error. The chain links TRBV29-1 to TRBJ2-5; 10 bases match TRBD1. Germline V gene sequence: CDR1 SQVTM, CDR2 ANQGSEA. V lost 8 bases, J lost 5 bases, and 8 bases stayed unmatched. The length of the CDR3 is 13 residues. The DNA of the CDR3 is TGCAGCTCCCGGACAGGGGGTGGGGAGACCCAGTACTTC. Translating gives CSSRTGGGETQYF.

This clonotype was recorded many times. The chain links TRBV14 to TRBJ2-7; D call uncertain. CDR3 size: 16 residues. V dropped 3 bases and J dropped 3 bases, with 18 bases sitting between them. The germline CDR1 and CDR2 sequences are SGHDN and FVKESK. The CDR3 DNA follows: TGTGCCAGCAGCCACCACCCGGTCAACCTCGTCTACGAGCAGTACTTC. This codes for CASSHHPVNLVYEQYF.

This clonotype was counted between two and nine times. The chain carries TRBV5-1 and TRBJ2-5; TRBD2 aligns across 7 bases. Germline V gene sequence: CDR1 SGHRS, CDR2 YFSETQ. The length of the CDR3 is 16 residues. The ends lost 0 bases at V and 3 bases at J; junction bases unmatched: 8. CDR3 bases: TGCGCCAGCAGCTTGGCCCCAACGCGGGGGAAAGAGACCCAGTACTTC. This sequence encodes CASSLAPTRGKETQYF.

This clonotype was seen at least ten times. The V gene is TRBV5-1, the J gene TRBJ1-5; D unclear. This CDR3 spans 14 amino acids. V was clipped by 0 bases and J by 6 bases, with 10 bases between them. Germline-derived CDR1 and CDR2 are SGHRS and YFSETQ. As DNA, the CDR3 is TGCGCCAGCAGCTTGGTTCCAGGAGGTCAGCCCCAGCATTTT. It codes for CASSLVPGGQPQHF.

This clonotype occurred many times. V is TRBV6-4 and J is TRBJ1-1, with D maybe TRBD1 (5 bases). This CDR3 comprises 17 residues. V gave up 6 bases and J gave up 0 bases, with 20 bases separating them. Germline V CDR1 and CDR2: MRHNA, SNTAGT. CDR3 residues: CASSPRTLAAMNTEAFF. CDR3 DNA: TGTGCCAGCAGCCCGAGGACACTAGCCGCAATGAACACTGAAGCTTTCTTT.

Ten or more counts support this clonotype. The J gene is TRBJ2-7, the V gene TRBV7-2; 8 nucleotides line up with TRBD2. CDR1 is SGHTA and CDR2 is FQGNSA in the germline V gene. Unmatched junction bases numbered 4, after V lost 5 bases and J lost 1 base. The CDR3 extends over 14 amino acids. The CDR3 sequence is CASSMIAGSYEQYF. As DNA, the CDR3 is TGTGCCAGCAGCATGATAGCGGGATCCTACGAGCAGTACTTC.

This clonotype occurred many times. The chain is built from TRBV29-1 and TRBJ2-7; 7 bases agree with TRBD1. After removal of 0 bases from V and 6 bases from J, the junction contained 5 bases not matched to a gene. CDR1 and CDR2 from the germline V gene are SQVTM and ANQGSEA. The CDR3 contains 13 residues. CDR3 sequence reads: CSVEDGDSFEQYF. The CDR3 DNA follows: TGCAGCGTTGAAGATGGGGACAGCTTCGAGCAGTACTTC.

This clonotype appeared many times. The V and J genes are TRBV5-6 and TRBJ1-5; weak D call: TRBD1 (5 bases). Germline loops: CDR1 SGHDT, CDR2 YYEEEE. The CDR3 has 14 amino acids. V shed 3 bases and J shed 1 base, with 8 bases lying between them. The DNA of the CDR3 is TGTGCCAGCAGCTCGGGACTGAGCAATCAGCCCCAGCATTTT. This sequence encodes CASSSGLSNQPQHF.

This clonotype was observed many times. The J gene is TRBJ2-6, the V gene TRBV2; D is perhaps TRBD1 (5 bases). Germline loops: CDR1 SNHLY, CDR2 FYNNEI. This CDR3 spans 15 amino acids. V lost 6 bases and J 2 bases, leaving 11 bases between the germline ends. The CDR3 region is CASSGSGTGANVLTF. DNA for the CDR3: TGTGCCAGCAGCGGATCAGGGACTGGGGCCAACGTCCTGACTTTC.

This clonotype has at least ten counts. J is TRBJ1-1 and V is TRBV12-3 or TRBV12-4; D is uncertain. This CDR3 region has 14 residues. The ends were cut back, 3 bases at V and 0 bases at J, with 8 bases in the middle. CDR3 in amino acids: CASSFQNMNTEAFF. CDR3 nucleotides: TGTGCCAGCAGTTTTCAGAATATGAACACTGAAGCTTTCTTT.

This clonotype was detected many times. This sequence joins TRBV30 and TRBJ2-7; possible D gene TRBD1, 6 bases. V was pared by 7 bases and J by 5 bases, with 18 bases between. CDR1 GTSNPN and CDR2 SVGIG come from the germline V gene (reference sequence). CDR3 length: 13 amino acids. The CDR3 DNA follows: TGTGCCTACTGCCGAAAGGACAGTAACGAGCAGTACTTC. It is translated as CAYCRKDSNEQYF.

This clonotype was counted between two and nine times. The V and J genes are TRBV18 and TRBJ1-2; no clear D gene. The CDR3 covers 14 residues. V shed 4 bases and J shed 5 bases, with 14 bases lying between them. Looked up from germline, CDR1 is KGHSH and CDR2 is LQKENI. This CDR3 is CASSRQDGEYGYTF. The CDR3 nucleotides are TGTGCCAGCTCACGCCAGGACGGGGAGTATGGCTACACCTTC.

This clonotype appeared many times. This chain uses TRBV6-5 with TRBJ1-5, with D unresolved. V was trimmed by 0 bases and J by 9 bases, leaving 15 bases between them. The CDR3 consists of 15 residues. Germline V lookup: CDR1 MNHEY, CDR2 SVGAGI. CDR3 region: CASSYSMAKDLPQHF. In DNA form, the CDR3 reads TGTGCCAGCAGTTACTCTATGGCCAAGGACCTGCCCCAGCATTTT.

This clonotype appeared many times. The rearrangement uses TRBV6-1 and TRBJ2-5, with 13 bases that match TRBD2. Unmatched junction bases numbered 3, after V lost 7 bases and J lost 1 base. This CDR3 has 15 residues. The V gene's germline CDR1 is MNHNS and CDR2 SASEGT. This CDR3 reads CASTRLAGGQETQYF. In nucleotides, the CDR3 is TGTGCCAGCACCCGACTAGCGGGGGGCCAAGAGACCCAGTACTTC.

The sample holds many counts of this clonotype. The gene calls are TRBV27 and TRBJ1-2, with 10 bases fitting TRBD1. The CDR3 is 14 amino acids. With 6 bases clipped from V and 4 bases from J, the junction kept 5 bases outside the gene matches. In germline, CDR1 is MNHEY, CDR2 SMNVEV (reference sequence). In DNA, the CDR3 is TGTGCCAGCAGCTATAGGACAGGGGGCTATGGCTACACCTTC. Protein sequence: CASSYRTGGYGYTF.

The V gene is TRBV12-3 or TRBV12-4, the J gene TRBJ2-2; no clear D gene. V was pared by 8 bases and J by 7 bases, with 11 bases between. This CDR3 has 12 residues. The CDR3 is CASGEPGGELFF. The CDR3 DNA sequence: TGTGCCAGCGGGGAACCCGGCGGGGAGCTGTTTTTT.

This clonotype was observed many times. The genes are TRBV28 and TRBJ2-7; D gene uncertain. The germline V gene encodes CDR1 MDHEN and CDR2 SYDVKM. Trimming took 3 bases from V and 1 from J, leaving 7 bases between them. The CDR3 has 13 amino acids. CDR3 nucleotide sequence: TGTGCCAGCAGTTTTGCTGCGTCCTACGAGCAGTACTTC. Protein sequence: CASSFAASYEQYF. Supplemented by reference TRBV28 and TRBJ2-7, the full variable domain reads DVKVTQSSRYLVKRTGEKVFLECVQDMDHENMFWYRQDPGLGLRLIYFSYDVKMKEKGDIPEGYSVSREKKERFSLILESASTNQTSMYLCASSFAASYEQYFGPGTRLTVT.

The chain joins TRBV9 to TRBJ1-1, with 8 nucleotides matching TRBD1. V shed 3 bases, J shed 4 bases, and the junction held 11 bases outside the gene matches. Germline values: CDR1 SGDLS, CDR2 YYNGEE. CDR3 length equals 16 residues. Written as DNA, the CDR3 is TGTGCCAGCAGCGCGATACCGGACAGGGTTATCACTGAAGCTTTCTTT. Protein: CASSAIPDRVITEAFF.

This clonotype was recorded many times. The genes are TRBV6-2 or TRBV6-3 and TRBJ1-6, with D perhaps TRBD1 (6 bases). The CDR3 is made up of 15 amino acids. CDR1 MNHEY and CDR2 SVGEGT come from the germline V gene. Trimming pared 6 bases from V and 11 bases from J, leaving 20 bases between. The CDR3 loop is CASRLPGTGRTPLHF. CDR3 bases: TGTGCCAGCAGGCTTCCCGGAACAGGGAGGACACCCCTCCACTTT.

This clonotype was seen at least ten times. The chain uses TRBV3-1 and TRBJ1-1, with D hard to call. This CDR3 comprises 14 residues. V was cut by 3 bases and J by 4 bases, with 12 bases left in between. The V gene's germline CDR1 is LGHDT and CDR2 YNNKEL (reference sequence). In nucleotides, the CDR3 is TGTGCCAGCAGCCAGATACAGCGGCGCACTGAAGCTTTCTTT. Encoded protein: CASSQIQRRTEAFF.